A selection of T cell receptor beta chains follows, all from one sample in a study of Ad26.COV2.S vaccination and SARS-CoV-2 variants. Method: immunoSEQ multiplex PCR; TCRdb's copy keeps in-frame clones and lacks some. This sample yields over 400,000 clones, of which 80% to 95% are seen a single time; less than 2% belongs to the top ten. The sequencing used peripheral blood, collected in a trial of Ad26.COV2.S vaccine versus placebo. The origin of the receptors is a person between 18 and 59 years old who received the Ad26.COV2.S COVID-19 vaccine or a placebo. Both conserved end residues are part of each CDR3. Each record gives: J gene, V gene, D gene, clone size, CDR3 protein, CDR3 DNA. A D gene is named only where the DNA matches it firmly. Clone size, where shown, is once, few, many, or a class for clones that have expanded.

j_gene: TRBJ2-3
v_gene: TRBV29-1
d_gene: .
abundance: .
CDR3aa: CSVGGMTGRTDTQYF
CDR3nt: TGCAGCGTTGGTGGTATGACAGGACGCACAGATACGCAGTATTTT

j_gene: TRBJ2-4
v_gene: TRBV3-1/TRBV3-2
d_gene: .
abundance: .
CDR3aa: CASSQPGHIQYF
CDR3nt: TGTGCCAGCAGCCAACCGGGACACATTCAGTACTTC

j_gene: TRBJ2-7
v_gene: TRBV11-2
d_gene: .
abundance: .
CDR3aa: CASSLNGNSLYEQYF
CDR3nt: TGTGCCAGCAGCTTAAACGGGAACAGCCTTTACGAGCAGTACTTC

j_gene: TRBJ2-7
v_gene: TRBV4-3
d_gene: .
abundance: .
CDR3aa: CASSQGQNYEQYF
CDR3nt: TGCGCCAGCAGCCAAGGACAGAATTACGAGCAGTACTTC

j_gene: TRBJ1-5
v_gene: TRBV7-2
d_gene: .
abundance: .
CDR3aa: CASSSGPRGNQPQHF
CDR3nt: TGTGCCAGCAGCTCGGGACCGAGGGGCAATCAGCCCCAGCATTTT

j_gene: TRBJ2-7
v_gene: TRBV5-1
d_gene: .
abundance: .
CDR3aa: CASSLEGHEQYF
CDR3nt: TGCGCCAGCAGCTTGGAAGGCCACGAGCAGTACTTC

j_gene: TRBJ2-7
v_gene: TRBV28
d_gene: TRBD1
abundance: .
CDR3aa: CASSLRGPLVEEQYF
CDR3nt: TGTGCCAGCAGTTTGAGGGGGCCCCTTGTTGAGGAGCAGTACTTC

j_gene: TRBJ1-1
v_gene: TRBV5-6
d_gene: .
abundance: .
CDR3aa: CASSLRQSWGEAFF
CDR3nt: TGTGCCAGCAGCTTGCGGCAGAGTTGGGGTGAAGCTTTCTTT

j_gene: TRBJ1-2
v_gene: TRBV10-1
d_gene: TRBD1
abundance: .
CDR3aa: CARRSGQLEANYGYTF
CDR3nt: TGCGCCCGTCGTTCGGGACAGCTGGAAGCTAACTATGGCTACACCTTC

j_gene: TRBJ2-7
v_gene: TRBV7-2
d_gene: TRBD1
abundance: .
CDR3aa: CASSPRTGSYEQYF
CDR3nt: TGTGCCAGCAGCCCCCGGACAGGCTCCTACGAGCAGTACTTC

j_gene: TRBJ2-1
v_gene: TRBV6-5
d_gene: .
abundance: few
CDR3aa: CASSYSMRNEQFF
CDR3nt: TGTGCCAGCAGTTACTCGATGCGTAATGAGCAGTTCTTC

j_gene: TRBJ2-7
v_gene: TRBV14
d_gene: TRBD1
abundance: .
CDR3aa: CASSQEGQGRRYEQYF
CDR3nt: TGTGCCAGCAGCCAAGAGGGACAGGGGAGGAGGTACGAGCAGTACTTC

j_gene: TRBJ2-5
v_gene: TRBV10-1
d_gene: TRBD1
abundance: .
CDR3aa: CASSDQGQGYETQYF
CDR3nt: TGCGCCAGCAGTGACCAGGGACAGGGTTATGAGACCCAGTACTTC

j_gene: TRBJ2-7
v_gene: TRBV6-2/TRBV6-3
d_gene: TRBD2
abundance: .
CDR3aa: CASSYPTLAAGVFYEQYF
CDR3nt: TGTGCCAGCAGTTACCCAACTCTAGCGGCGGGGGTGTTCTACGAGCAGTACTTC

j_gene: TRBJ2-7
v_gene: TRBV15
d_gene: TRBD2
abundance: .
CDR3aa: CATSTGLAGEGGTYEQYF
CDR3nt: TGTGCCACCAGCACGGGACTAGCGGGTGAAGGGGGGACCTACGAGCAGTACTTC

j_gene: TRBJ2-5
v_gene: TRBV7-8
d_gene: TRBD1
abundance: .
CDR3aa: CASSLARTGGRGETQYF
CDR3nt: TGTGCCAGCAGCTTAGCCAGGACAGGGGGCAGAGGAGAGACCCAGTACTTC

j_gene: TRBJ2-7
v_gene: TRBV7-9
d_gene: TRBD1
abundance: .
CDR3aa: CASSLGEQGGGKQYF
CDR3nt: TGTGCCAGCAGCTTAGGGGAACAGGGGGGCGGCAAGCAGTACTTC

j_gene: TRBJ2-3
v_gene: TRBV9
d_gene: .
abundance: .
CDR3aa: CASSVLPTDTQYF
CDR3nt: TGTGCCAGCAGCGTATTGCCCACAGATACGCAGTATTTT

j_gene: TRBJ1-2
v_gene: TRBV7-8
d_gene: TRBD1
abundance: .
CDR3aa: CASSPFLQGVGYTF
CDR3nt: TGTGCCAGCAGCCCATTCTTACAGGGGGTTGGCTACACCTTC

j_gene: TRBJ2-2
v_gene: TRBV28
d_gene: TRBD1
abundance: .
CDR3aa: CASRSSGQGASGELFF
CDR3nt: TGTGCCAGCAGAAGCTCAGGACAGGGGGCCTCCGGGGAGCTGTTTTTT

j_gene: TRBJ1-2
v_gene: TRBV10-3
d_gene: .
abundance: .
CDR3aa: CAISESGGGYTF
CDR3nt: TGTGCCATCAGTGAATCCGGGGGTGGCTACACCTTC

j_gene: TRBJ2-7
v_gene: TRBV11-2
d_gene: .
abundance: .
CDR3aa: CASSFWADANSYEQYF
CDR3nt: TGTGCCAGCAGCTTTTGGGCAGACGCCAACTCCTACGAGCAGTACTTC

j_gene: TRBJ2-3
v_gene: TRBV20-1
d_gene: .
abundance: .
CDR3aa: CSASIEADTQYF
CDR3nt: TGCAGTGCTAGTATAGAGGCAGATACGCAGTATTTT

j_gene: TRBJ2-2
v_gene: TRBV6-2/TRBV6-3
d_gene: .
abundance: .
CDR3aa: CASSYSPHQGLILGNTGELFF
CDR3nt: TGTGCCAGCAGTTACTCTCCCCATCAGGGACTCATTCTAGGGAACACCGGGGAGCTGTTTTTT

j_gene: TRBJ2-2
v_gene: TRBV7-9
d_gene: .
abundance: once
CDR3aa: CASTGGPTLPGELFF
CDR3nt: TGTGCCAGCACCGGTGGGCCTACCCTCCCCGGGGAGCTGTTTTTT

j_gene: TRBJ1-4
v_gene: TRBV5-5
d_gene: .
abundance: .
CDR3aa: CASSLGLDDEKLFF
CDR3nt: TGTGCCAGCAGCTTGGGTCTGGATGATGAAAAACTGTTTTTT

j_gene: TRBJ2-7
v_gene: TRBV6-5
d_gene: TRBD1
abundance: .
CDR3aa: CASRDRVYEQYF
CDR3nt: TGTGCCAGCAGAGACAGGGTCTACGAGCAGTACTTC

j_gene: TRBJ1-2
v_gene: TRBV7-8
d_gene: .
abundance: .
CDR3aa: CASSLRYRTGQHDGSGGYTF
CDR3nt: TGTGCCAGCAGCTTACGGTATCGAACGGGGCAGCATGACGGATCGGGTGGCTACACCTTC

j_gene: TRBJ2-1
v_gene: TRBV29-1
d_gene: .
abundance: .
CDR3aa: CSVEDLGPGLEQFF
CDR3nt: TGCAGCGTTGAAGATCTCGGACCAGGCTTAGAGCAGTTCTTC

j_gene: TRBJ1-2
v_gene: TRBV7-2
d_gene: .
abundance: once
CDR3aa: CASSQRRQNNYGYTF
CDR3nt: TGTGCCAGCAGCCAGCGTCGACAGAACAACTATGGCTACACCTTC

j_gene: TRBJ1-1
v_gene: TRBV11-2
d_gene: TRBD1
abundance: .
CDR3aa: CASSLSATGWGQGEAFF
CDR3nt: TGTGCCAGCAGCTTAAGCGCGACAGGGTGGGGACAGGGTGAAGCTTTCTTT

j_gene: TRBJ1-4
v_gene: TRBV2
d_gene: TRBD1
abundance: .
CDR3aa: CASLWTGRNEKLFF
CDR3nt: TGTGCCAGCCTTTGGACAGGACGTAATGAAAAACTGTTTTTT

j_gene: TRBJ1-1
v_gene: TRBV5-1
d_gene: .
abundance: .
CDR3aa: CASSSSGFNTEAFF
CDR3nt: TGCGCCAGCAGCTCCTCCGGGTTTAACACTGAAGCTTTCTTT

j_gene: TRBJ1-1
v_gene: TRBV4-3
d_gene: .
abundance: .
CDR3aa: CASSQDDVLGEGVFTEAFF
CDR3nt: TGCGCCAGCAGCCAAGATGACGTCCTCGGGGAAGGGGTTTTCACTGAAGCTTTCTTT

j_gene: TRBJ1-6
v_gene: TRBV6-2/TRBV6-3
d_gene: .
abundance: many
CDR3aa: CASNPARNENSPLHF
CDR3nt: TGTGCCAGCAACCCGGCTAGGAACGAAAATTCACCCCTCCACTTT

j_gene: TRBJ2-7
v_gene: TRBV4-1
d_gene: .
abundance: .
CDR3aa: CASSPGSLGYEQYF
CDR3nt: TGCGCCAGCAGCCCGGGATCCCTTGGGTACGAGCAGTACTTC

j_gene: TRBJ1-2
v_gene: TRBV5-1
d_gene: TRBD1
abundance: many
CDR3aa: CASSYNDRGYGYTF
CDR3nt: TGCGCCAGCAGCTACAACGACAGGGGCTATGGCTACACCTTC

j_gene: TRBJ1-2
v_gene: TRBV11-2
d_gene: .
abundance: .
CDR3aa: CASSLVEGTLYGYTF
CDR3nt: TGTGCCAGCAGCTTAGTCGAGGGGACTCTCTATGGCTACACCTTC

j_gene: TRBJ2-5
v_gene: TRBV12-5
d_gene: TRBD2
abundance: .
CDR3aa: CASGRELAGASQETQYF
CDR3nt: TGTGCTAGTGGTCGGGAACTAGCGGGGGCTAGTCAAGAGACCCAGTACTTC

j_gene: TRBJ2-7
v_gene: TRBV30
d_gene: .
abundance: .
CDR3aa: CAWSGLGPFHEQYF
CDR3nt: TGTGCCTGGAGTGGTTTGGGCCCGTTCCACGAGCAGTACTTC

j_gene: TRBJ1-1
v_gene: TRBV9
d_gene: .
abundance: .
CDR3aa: CASSPTGANTEAFF
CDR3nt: TGTGCCAGCAGCCCCACGGGGGCCAACACTGAAGCTTTCTTT

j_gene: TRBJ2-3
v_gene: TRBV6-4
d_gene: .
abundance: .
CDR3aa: CASRKWGGGRNTDTQYF
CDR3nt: TGTGCCAGCAGGAAGTGGGGTGGGGGGAGAAACACAGATACGCAGTATTTT

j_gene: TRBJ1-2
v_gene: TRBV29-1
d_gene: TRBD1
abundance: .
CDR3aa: CSTYTGTGTGGYTF
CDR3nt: TGCAGCACCTACACCGGGACAGGGACGGGTGGCTACACCTTC

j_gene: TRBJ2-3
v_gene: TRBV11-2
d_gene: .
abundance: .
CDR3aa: CASSRLQEVRDTQYF
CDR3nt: TGTGCCAGCAGCCGCCTTCAGGAAGTACGAGATACGCAGTATTTT